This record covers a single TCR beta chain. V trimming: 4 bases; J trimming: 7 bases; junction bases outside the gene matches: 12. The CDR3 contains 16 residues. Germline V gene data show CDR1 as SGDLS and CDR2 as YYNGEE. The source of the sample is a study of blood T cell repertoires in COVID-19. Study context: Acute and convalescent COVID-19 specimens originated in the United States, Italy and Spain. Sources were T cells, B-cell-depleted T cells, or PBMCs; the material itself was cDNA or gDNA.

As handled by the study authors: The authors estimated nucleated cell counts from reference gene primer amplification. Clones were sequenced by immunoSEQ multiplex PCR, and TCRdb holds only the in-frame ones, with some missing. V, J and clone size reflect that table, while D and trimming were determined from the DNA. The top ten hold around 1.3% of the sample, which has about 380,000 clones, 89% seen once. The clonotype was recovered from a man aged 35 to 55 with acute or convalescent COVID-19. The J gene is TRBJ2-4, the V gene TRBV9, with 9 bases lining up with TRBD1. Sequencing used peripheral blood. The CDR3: CASSPSVGQGENIQYF. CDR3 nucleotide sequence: TGTGCCAGCAGCCCCTCCGTGGGACAGGGTGAGAACATTCAGTACTTC.